The clone carrying this T cell receptor beta chain showed up just a few times. The data originate from a study of type 1 regulatory T cells. About the research overall: This in vitro CD4 product, T-allo10, is enriched for Tr1 cells and alloantigen-specific.

TCRdb re-called the reads through MiXCR, storing one row per CDR3 protein. The sample has 80,000 to 100,000 distinct CDR3 sequences, 30% to 35% seen once. The germline V and J ends were trimmed by 3 bases and 2 bases, with 11 bases remaining between them. The CDR3 loop spans 14 amino acids. Sequencing was carried out using CD4+ T cells, either the whole sample or a sorted fraction (not recorded which). This receptor was obtained from a human donor in good health. The chain joins TRBV12-3 or TRBV12-4 to TRBJ2-7; perhaps TRBD1 as D (6 bases). Here the CDR3 DNA reads TGTGCCAGCAGTTTTACAGGGTTCGCCTACGAGCAGTACTTC. It translates to CASSFTGFAYEQYF.